This entry concerns a single T cell receptor (beta chain). This sample is drawn from a study of OX40 agonist ivuxolimab in advanced cancers. Sampling of blood occurred at baseline, cycle 4 day 1, and cycle 7 day 1. The repertoire was sequenced with immunoSEQ multiplex PCR; TCRdb's copy has only in-frame clones and lacks some. The sample consists of roughly 100,000 clones, approximately 93% of them appearing once. Trimming removed 2 bases at V and 4 bases at J, with 5 bases between. The CDR3 spans 12 residues. Per the germline V gene, CDR1 is MNHNS and CDR2 is SASEGT. This receptor was taken from an adult with an advanced solid tumor such as melanoma, head and neck, liver or kidney cancer. Sequenced here: CD4+ or CD8+ T cells sorted from blood, sampled in a trial of the OX40 agonist ivuxolimab. The chain has TRBV6-1 and TRBJ2-5; D is unresolved. The CDR3 loop reads CASSEWGETQYF. The CDR3 DNA reads TGTGCCAGCAGTGAATGGGGAGAGACCCAGTACTTC.